Sequencing of this T cell receptor beta chain was carried out in a study of T cell responses to AZD1222 COVID-19 vaccine. General study findings and limits: Seropositive status at baseline applied to only a handful of AZD1222 recipients. Donors were chiefly white British, with a greater number of females, and clonal diversity was perhaps underestimated.

Trimming cost V 6 bases and J 1 base, with 10 bases left between them. Germline V gene sequence: CDR1 LNHDA, CDR2 SQIVND (reference sequence). CDR3 length: 14 residues. Of note for this clone: Its antigen is unknown.

The table came from immunoSEQ multiplex PCR; TCRdb's copy has only in-frame clones and leaves some out. The table lists approximately 120,000 clones, 70% to 90% of them singletons. The chain links TRBV19 to TRBJ1-3, with D unclear. Here the sequenced sample was peripheral blood, taken 28 days after the second AZD1222 dose. This TCR derives from an adult who received the AZD1222 COVID-19 vaccine. The CDR3 protein is CASRPVMSGNTIYF. CDR3 nucleotide sequence: TGTGCCAGTAGGCCGGTTATGTCTGGAAACACCATATATTTT. Variable domain in full (rest from reference TRBV19 and TRBJ1-3): DGGITQSPKYLFRKEGQNVTLSCEQNLNHDAMYWYRQDPGQGLRLIYYSQIVNDFQKGDIAEGYSVSREKKESFPLTVTSAQKNPTAFYLCASRPVMSGNTIYFGEGSWLTVV.